These 30 T cell receptor beta chains were sequenced from one sample in a study of blood T cell repertoires in COVID-19. Clones were sequenced by immunoSEQ multiplex PCR, and TCRdb holds only the in-frame ones, with some missing. This sample yields over 150,000 clones, of which 70% to 85% are seen a single time; about 6.9% belongs to the top ten. Sequenced material: peripheral blood. Receptors were obtained from an elderly man with COVID-19, enrolled during active disease.

Here the CDR3 DNA reads TGTGCCATCAGTGAGTCATTAGACCAAGAGACCCAGTACTTC. Residues: CAISESLDQETQYF. The chain links TRBV10-3 to TRBJ2-5; D is unresolved. V dropped 0 bases and J dropped 0 bases, with 5 bases sitting between them. The CDR3 is 14 residues long. CDR1 and CDR2 from the germline V gene are ENHRY and SYGVKD.

The chain combines TRBV11-3 with TRBJ2-1, with D possibly TRBD1 on 6 matching bases. CDR1 and CDR2 from the germline V gene are SGHNT and YENEEA. The CDR3 is 15 amino acids. Trimming removed 5 bases at V and 0 bases at J, with 11 bases between. The DNA of the CDR3 is TGTGCCAGCAGCGGCCAGGGGAGCTCCTACAATGAGCAGTTCTTC. This translates into CASSGQGSSYNEQFF.

This chain uses TRBV19 with TRBJ2-7, with 8 bases fitting TRBD1. CDR3 size: 16 residues. Losses at the gene ends were 4 bases for V and 2 bases for J; bases not matched to a gene: 10. Per germline, CDR1 LNHDA and CDR2 SQIVND (reference sequence). The DNA of the CDR3 is TGTGCCAGTAGTAGGGTCCAGGGGACAGGACCCTACGAGCAGTACTTC. Translated, it gives CASSRVQGTGPYEQYF.

The V gene is TRBV6-6, the J gene TRBJ1-1; no reliable D call. V gave up 5 bases and J gave up 1 base, with 14 bases separating them. Looked up from germline, CDR1 is MNHNY and CDR2 is SVGAGI (reference sequence). CDR3 length equals 15 residues. The CDR3 coding sequence is TGTGCCAGCAGTGCCAGGAACCGGGGGAACACTGAAGCTTTCTTT. This gives the protein CASSARNRGNTEAFF.

The V and J genes are TRBV2 and TRBJ2-3; D is unclear. The CDR3 has 13 residues. The V end lost 2 bases, the J end lost 2 bases, and 5 bases lay between the germline ends. CDR1 and CDR2 from the germline V gene are SNHLY and FYNNEI. As DNA, the CDR3 is TGTGCCAGCAGTGAACTTAACACAGATACGCAGTATTTT. It is translated as CASSELNTDTQYF.

This rearrangement joins TRBV18 to TRBJ2-1; 9 nucleotides agree with TRBD2. Per the germline V gene, CDR1 is KGHSH and CDR2 is LQKENI. The CDR3 has 18 residues. V lost 3 bases to trimming and J lost 7 bases; unmatched junction nucleotides: 16. The CDR3 protein is CASSPQGDSGGLANEQFF. CDR3 DNA: TGTGCCAGCTCACCCCAAGGGGATAGCGGGGGTTTGGCTAATGAGCAGTTCTTC. Variable domain in full (rest from reference TRBV18 and TRBJ2-1): NAGVMQNPRHLVRRRGQEARLRCSPMKGHSHVYWYRQLPEEGLKFMVYLQKENIIDESGMPKERFSAEFPKEGPSILRIQQVVRGDSAAYFCASSPQGDSGGLANEQFFGPGTRLTVL.

This clone occurred once. The V gene is TRBV5-1, the J gene TRBJ2-1; 12 positions match TRBD2. J lost 10 bases, V lost 3 bases, and 8 bases had no gene match. This CDR3 has 15 amino acids. CDR1 SGHRS and CDR2 YFSETQ come from the germline V gene. The CDR3 is CASSSLAGGAVEQFF. CDR3 sequence (DNA): TGCGCCAGCAGCTCCCTAGCGGGGGGGGCCGTGGAGCAGTTCTTC.

This clone has a single count. The chain carries TRBV25-1 and TRBJ1-5, with D tentatively TRBD1 (6 bases). With 5 bases removed from V and 4 bases from J, the gap between germline ends came to 15 bases. The CDR3 sequence is 15 residues long. Germline V gene sequence: CDR1 MGHDK, CDR2 SYGVNS. CDR3 in amino acids: CASSRSDSDNQPQHF. CDR3 DNA sequence: TGTGCCAGCAGTCGCTCGGACAGCGATAATCAGCCCCAGCATTTT.

The J gene is TRBJ2-1, the V gene TRBV7-9, with 9 bases matching TRBD1. After removal of 5 bases from V and 8 bases from J, the junction contained 10 bases not matched to a gene. The CDR3 is 15 residues long. The germline V gene encodes CDR1 SEHNR and CDR2 FQNEAQ (reference sequence). CDR3 sequence (DNA): TGTGCCAGCAGCCTCCAACTGGACAGGGGTTATGAGCAGTTCTTC. Amino acids: CASSLQLDRGYEQFF.

CDR3 residues: CASSPSGGGIETQYF. In nucleotides, the CDR3 is TGTGCCAGCAGCCCCAGCGGGGGGGGGATAGAGACCCAGTACTTC. The J gene is TRBJ2-5, the V gene TRBV5-4, with 10 bases that match TRBD2. The CDR3 has 15 residues. V was pared by 4 bases and J by 4 bases, with 7 bases of the junction left unmatched. Germline loops: CDR1 SGHNT, CDR2 YYREEE (reference sequence).

CDR3 DNA sequence: TGCGCCAGCAGCTTGGGCAACACAGCTAACTATGGCTACACCTTC. As protein: CASSLGNTANYGYTF. This chain connects TRBV5-1 to TRBJ1-2, with D unclear. The germline V gene has CDR1 SGHRS and CDR2 YFSETQ. CDR3 length equals 15 residues. V shed 0 bases and J shed 0 bases, with 9 bases lying between them.

V gene TRBV2 combines with J gene TRBJ1-6; possible D gene TRBD1, 5 bases. Germline loops: CDR1 SNHLY, CDR2 FYNNEI. This CDR3 region has 14 residues. Trimming stripped 1 base from V and 9 bases from J, with 10 bases between. CDR3 protein: CASSEGTRPSPLHF. DNA of the CDR3: TGTGCCAGCAGTGAAGGGACAAGGCCTTCACCCCTCCACTTT.

This clone showed up just once. The V call is TRBV5-4, the J call TRBJ2-1; 13 positions match TRBD2. J was trimmed by 5 bases and V by 4 bases; bases with no gene match: 3. Germline values: CDR1 SGHNT, CDR2 YYREEE (reference sequence). The CDR3 totals 15 residues. In nucleotides, the CDR3 is TGTGCCAGCAGCCGACTAGCGGGGGGTGACAATGAGCAGTTCTTC. It is translated as CASSRLAGGDNEQFF.

This clone occurred a few times. The rearrangement joins TRBV6-2 or TRBV6-3 to TRBJ1-6; tentative D call: TRBD1 (6 bases). Looked up from germline, CDR1 is MNHEY and CDR2 is SVGEGT. V lost 3 bases and J lost 8, with 8 bases in between. The CDR3 runs 13 residues. The CDR3 region has the DNA TGTGCCAGCAGTTATCCAGGGGATTCACCCCTCCACTTT. It yields the protein CASSYPGDSPLHF.

The CDR3 spells CASSLSTSGGLDTQYF. For the CDR3, the DNA is TGCGCCAGCAGTCTAAGCACTAGCGGGGGGTTAGATACGCAGTATTTT. This chain uses TRBV4-1 with TRBJ2-3, with TRBD2 identical over 12 bases. The CDR3 contains 16 residues. V was clipped by 6 bases and J by 5 bases; unmatched bases: 9. Germline V CDR1 and CDR2: MGHRA, YSYEKL.

J is TRBJ1-2 and V is TRBV12-3 or TRBV12-4; 9 bases are a match to TRBD1. The trim removed 10 bases at V and 4 bases at J, leaving 7 bases unmatched. This CDR3 has 13 amino acids. The CDR3 sequence: CAIAGTGTYGYTF. For the CDR3, the DNA is TGTGCCATCGCCGGGACAGGGACCTATGGCTACACCTTC.

The chain carries TRBV6-5 and TRBJ2-7; TRBD1 matches at 8 bases. Germline CDR1 MNHEY, CDR2 SVGAGI. V shed 6 bases, J shed 0 bases, and the junction held 7 bases outside the gene matches. The CDR3 consists of 15 residues. The CDR3, as DNA: TGTGCCAGCAGCCGACAGGGGAAGAGCTCCTACGAGCAGTACTTC. Amino acid sequence: CASSRQGKSSYEQYF.

The CDR3 nucleotides read TGTGCCAGCAGCTTCCGACCCCCACGGGGGACCCAGTACTTC. Protein: CASSFRPPRGTQYF. The gene calls are TRBV11-3 and TRBJ2-5; the D gene is possibly TRBD2 (5 bases). This CDR3 has 14 residues. The germline gives CDR1 SGHNT, CDR2 YENEEA. V was shortened by 3 bases and J by 7 bases, with 15 bases between the two germline ends.

The chain combines TRBV6-5 with TRBJ2-2; D is unclear. This CDR3 spans 14 amino acids. V lost 5 bases to trimming and J lost 0 bases, with 7 bases between them. Germline CDR1 MNHEY, CDR2 SVGAGI. This CDR3 reads CASSTHTNTGELFF. DNA of the CDR3: TGTGCCAGCAGTACACACACGAACACCGGGGAGCTGTTTTTT.

This chain joins TRBV5-1 and TRBJ1-1; 8 bases line up with TRBD1. CDR1 and CDR2 from the germline V gene are SGHRS and YFSETQ. The V segment lost 0 bases and the J segment 4 bases; nucleotides outside the gene matches: 11. The CDR3 is 17 amino acids. CDR3 loop: CASSLDGGQVVPTEAFF. The CDR3, as DNA: TGCGCCAGCAGCTTGGATGGGGGACAGGTCGTCCCCACTGAAGCTTTCTTT.

The rearrangement joins TRBV28 to TRBJ2-2, with 8 bases fitting TRBD1. With 3 bases clipped from V and 7 bases from J, the junction kept 7 bases outside the gene matches. The length of the CDR3 is 15 residues. CDR1 is MDHEN, CDR2 SYDVKM, per germline. The CDR3 region is CASSFRTGKVGELFF. The CDR3 region has the DNA TGTGCCAGCAGTTTTCGGACAGGGAAAGTCGGGGAGCTGTTTTTT.

The chain recombines TRBV5-6 with TRBJ1-5, with a possible D match to TRBD1 (6 bases). The CDR3 covers 16 residues. Germline V CDR1 and CDR2: SGHDT, YYEEEE. The V and J ends lost 1 base and 6 bases respectively, with 17 bases between them. Here the CDR3 reads CASSLRAGVGVQPQHF. The CDR3 DNA is TGTGCCAGCAGCTTGAGGGCAGGGGTGGGAGTTCAGCCCCAGCATTTT.

This clone was seen a single time. The V gene is TRBV25-1, the J gene TRBJ1-2; perhaps TRBD1 as D (6 bases). The CDR3 length is 15 residues. The germline CDR1 and CDR2 sequences are MGHDK and SYGVNS. Trimming took 5 bases from V and 3 from J, leaving 16 bases between them. The CDR3 DNA reads TGTGCCAGCAGTTCAGCTAACAGGGTTTACTATGGCTACACCTTC. It yields the protein CASSSANRVYYGYTF.

The chain joins TRBV3-1 (or the pseudogene TRBV3-2) to TRBJ2-3, with D perhaps matching TRBD2 (7 bases). The ends were cut back, 0 bases at V and 1 base at J, with 20 bases in the middle. The CDR3 is made up of 19 amino acids. CDR1 is LGHDT, CDR2 YNNKEL, per germline (reference sequence). This CDR3 reads CASSQDLMWRGPCTDTQYF. The CDR3 DNA is TGTGCCAGCAGCCAAGATCTTATGTGGCGGGGGCCGTGCACAGATACGCAGTATTTT.

The gene calls are TRBV7-9 and TRBJ2-7; TRBD2 agrees at 7 bases. The V gene end was trimmed by 5 bases and the J gene end by 2 bases; junction bases not matched to a gene: 6. Germline V gene sequence: CDR1 SEHNR, CDR2 FQNEAQ (reference sequence). The CDR3 sequence is 14 residues long. CDR3 bases: TGTGCCAGCAGCCCTCTAGCGGAGGCCTACGAGCAGTACTTC. It encodes CASSPLAEAYEQYF.

This sequence joins TRBV5-1 and TRBJ1-5; a weak D match, TRBD1 (5 bases). Per the germline V gene, CDR1 is SGHRS and CDR2 is YFSETQ. This CDR3 has 15 residues. The ends were cut back, 0 bases at V and 2 bases at J, with 9 bases in the middle. This CDR3 is CASSLDGAGNQPQHF. The CDR3 DNA is TGCGCCAGCAGCTTGGATGGGGCTGGCAATCAGCCCCAGCATTTT.

The rearrangement uses TRBV5-6 and TRBJ1-5; 10 nucleotides match TRBD1. CDR3 length: 17 amino acids. Germline V gene lookup returns CDR1 SGHDT and CDR2 YYEEEE. The junction had 12 bases not matched to a gene; V was cut back by 2 bases and J by 7 bases. As DNA, the CDR3 is TGTGCCAGCAGCTTCGGTGGGACAGGGGTTCGTTCGCAGCCCCAGCATTTT. Translated, it gives CASSFGGTGVRSQPQHF. The full variable domain, completed using reference TRBV5-6 and TRBJ1-5, is DAGVTQSPTHLIKTRGQQVTLRCSPKSGHDTVSWYQQALGQGPQFIFQYYEEEERQRGNFPDRFSGHQFPNYSSELNVNALLLGDSALYLCASSFGGTGVRSQPQHFGDGTRLSIL.

V gene TRBV18 combines with J gene TRBJ1-1; TRBD1 matches at 10 bases. This CDR3 comprises 17 residues. The germline gives CDR1 KGHSH, CDR2 LQKENI. The V and J ends lost 2 bases and 1 base, in that order; junction bases with no gene match: 7. The DNA of the CDR3 is TGTGCCAGCTCACCAAGGGCCGACAGGGGGCCGAACACTGAAGCTTTCTTT. Its translation is CASSPRADRGPNTEAFF.

This clone was seen only once. The CDR3: CASSQGDSWYGYTF. CDR3 DNA sequence: TGCGCCAGCAGCCAAGGGGACAGCTGGTATGGCTACACCTTC. The chain couples TRBV4-3 to TRBJ1-2; 7 bases map to TRBD1. CDR1 and CDR2 (germline): LGHNA, YSLEER. The CDR3 length is 14 residues. J gave up 5 bases and V 1 base, and 4 bases lay outside the gene matches.

This chain uses TRBV3-1 (or the pseudogene TRBV3-2) with TRBJ2-5, with TRBD2 matching 15 bases. There are 17 residues in the CDR3. Germline CDR1 LGHDT, CDR2 YNNKEL (reference sequence). Losses at the gene ends were 1 base for V and 5 bases for J; bases not matched to a gene: 5. In DNA, the CDR3 is TGTGCCAGCAGCCAAGTCGGACTAGCGGGGGGGCGGGAGACCCAGTACTTC. The encoded protein is CASSQVGLAGGRETQYF.